This TCR delta chain was recovered during a study of Vδ1+ human thymocytes. Findings and limits, study-wide: In the thymus, TRG and TRD repertoires looked highly polyclonal with Gaussian CDR3 lengths.

A remark on this clone: Its matching antigen is unknown.

Extracted RNA was reverse transcribed into cDNA. The CDR3 regions were amplified by multiplex PCR from V-gene primers to a constant-region primer. TCRdb applied CATT to the multiplex PCR reads for clone calling. The sample includes some 73,000 delta-chain clones, around 35% seen only once; the top ten take about 0.24%. The CDR3 has 17 amino acids. Germline V gives CDR1 TSWWSYY, CDR2 QGS. The junction had 6 bases not matched to a gene; V was cut back by 0 bases and J by 3 bases. The J gene is TRDJ1, the V gene TRDV1; TRDD3 aligns across 11 bases. The source of this sequence is a boy under two years old who had congenital heart surgery. Sequencing used Vdelta1+ gamma-delta thymocytes from the thymus. Subset meaning: FACS-sorted CD3+ TCRalphabeta- TCRVdelta1+ TCRVdelta2- thymocytes. CDR3 nucleotides: TGTGCTCTTGGGGAACTACCTACCTGGGGGATACCCGATAAACTCATCTTT. Translated, it gives CALGELPTWGIPDKLIF.